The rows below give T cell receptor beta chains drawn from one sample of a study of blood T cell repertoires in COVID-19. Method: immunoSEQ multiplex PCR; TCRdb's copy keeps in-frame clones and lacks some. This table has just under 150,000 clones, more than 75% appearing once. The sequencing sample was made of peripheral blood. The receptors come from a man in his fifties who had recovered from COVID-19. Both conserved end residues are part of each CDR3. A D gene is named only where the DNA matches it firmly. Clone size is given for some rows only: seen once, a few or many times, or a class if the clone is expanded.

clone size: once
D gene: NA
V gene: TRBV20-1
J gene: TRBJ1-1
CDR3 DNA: TGCAGTGCTAGAGGTTACAGGGAAGCTTTCTTT
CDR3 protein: CSARGYREAFF

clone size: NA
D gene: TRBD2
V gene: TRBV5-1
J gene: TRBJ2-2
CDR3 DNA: TGCGCCAGCAGCTTGAGACTAGCGGGGGGCAAATCCGGGGAGCTGTTTTTT
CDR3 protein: CASSLRLAGGKSGELFF

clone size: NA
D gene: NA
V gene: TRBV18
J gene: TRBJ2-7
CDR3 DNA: TGTGCCAGCTCACCATCTCCGAGGGAGCAGTACTTC
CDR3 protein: CASSPSPREQYF

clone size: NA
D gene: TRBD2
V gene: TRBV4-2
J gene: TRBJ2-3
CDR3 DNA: TGTGCCAGCAGCCAAGGCATACTAGCGAGCACAGATACGCAGTATTTT
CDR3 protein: CASSQGILASTDTQYF

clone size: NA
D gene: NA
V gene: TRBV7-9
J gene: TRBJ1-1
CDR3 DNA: TGTGCCAGCAGCTCGACCTACAGGAGGGGAGGTTCGAACACTGAAGCTTTCTTT
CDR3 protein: CASSSTYRRGGSNTEAFF

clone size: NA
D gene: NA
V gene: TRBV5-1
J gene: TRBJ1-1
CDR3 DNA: TGCGCCAGCAGCATCGACAGGTCGAACACTGAAGCTTTCTTT
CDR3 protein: CASSIDRSNTEAFF

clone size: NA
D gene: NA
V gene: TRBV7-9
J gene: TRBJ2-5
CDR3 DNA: TGTGCCAGCAGCTCACAGGGTGTGGAGACCCAGTACTTC
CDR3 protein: CASSSQGVETQYF

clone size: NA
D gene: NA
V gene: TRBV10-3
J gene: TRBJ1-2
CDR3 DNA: TGTGCCATCAGTGAGGTCAGGGAATTTTGTGGCTACACCTTC
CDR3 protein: CAISEVREFCGYTF

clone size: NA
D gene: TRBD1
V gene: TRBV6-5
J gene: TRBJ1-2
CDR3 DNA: TGTGCCAGCAGCCGGGACAGGGGGGGCTATGGCTACACCTTC
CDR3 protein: CASSRDRGGYGYTF

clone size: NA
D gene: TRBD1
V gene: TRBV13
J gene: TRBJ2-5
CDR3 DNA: TGTGCCAGCAGCAACAGGGGGCCAGGGGAGACCCAGTACTTC
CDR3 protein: CASSNRGPGETQYF

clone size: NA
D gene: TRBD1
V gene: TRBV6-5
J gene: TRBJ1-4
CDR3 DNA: TGTGCCAGCAGTTACTCCCAGGGGGCGTGGAAACTGTTTTTT
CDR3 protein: CASSYSQGAWKLFF

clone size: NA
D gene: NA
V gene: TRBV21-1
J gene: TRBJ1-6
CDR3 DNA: TGTGCCAGCAGCAAAGCGCGAGGCAGGGGAGATAATTCACCCCTCCACTTT
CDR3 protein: CASSKARGRGDNSPLHF

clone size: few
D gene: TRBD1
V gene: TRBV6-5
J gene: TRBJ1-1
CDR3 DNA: TGTGCCAGCAATCAACACGGGACAGGGGGCACTGAAGCTTTCTTT
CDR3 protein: CASNQHGTGGTEAFF

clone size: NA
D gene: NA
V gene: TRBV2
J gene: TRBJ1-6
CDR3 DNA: TGTGCCAGCAGTGAGCAACCCCGGGTACCCCTCCACTTT
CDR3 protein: CASSEQPRVPLHF

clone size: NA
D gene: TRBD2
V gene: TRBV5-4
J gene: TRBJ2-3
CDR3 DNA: TGTGCCAGCAGCTTTAGGACTAGCGGCACAGATACGCAGTATTTT
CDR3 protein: CASSFRTSGTDTQYF

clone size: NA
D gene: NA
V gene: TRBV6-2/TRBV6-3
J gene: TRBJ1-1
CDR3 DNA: TGTGCCAGCAGCGCCTTCCGGGAGAACACTGAAGCTTTCTTT
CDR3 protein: CASSAFRENTEAFF

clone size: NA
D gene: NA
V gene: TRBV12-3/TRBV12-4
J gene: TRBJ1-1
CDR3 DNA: TGTGCCAGCAGTTTTGTAAAGAACACTGAAGCTTTCTTT
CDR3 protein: CASSFVKNTEAFF

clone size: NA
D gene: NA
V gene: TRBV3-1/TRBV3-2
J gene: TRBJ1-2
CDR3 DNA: TGTGCCAGCAGCCAAGATGCAGGGCGCTATGGCTACACCTTC
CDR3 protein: CASSQDAGRYGYTF

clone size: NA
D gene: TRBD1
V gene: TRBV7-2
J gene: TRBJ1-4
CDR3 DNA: TGTGCCAGCAGCGCGGGGACAGGAGCGAATGAAAAACTGTTTTTT
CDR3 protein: CASSAGTGANEKLFF

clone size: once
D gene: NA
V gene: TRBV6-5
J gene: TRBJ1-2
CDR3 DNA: TGTGCCAGCAGACCAGGGGCAAGTTTAGGCTATGGCTACACCTTC
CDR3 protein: CASRPGASLGYGYTF

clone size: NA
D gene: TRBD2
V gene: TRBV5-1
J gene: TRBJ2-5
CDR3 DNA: TGCGCCAGCAGCTCCTCCGGGACTAGCGGGGGGGAGACCCAGTACTTC
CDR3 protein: CASSSSGTSGGETQYF

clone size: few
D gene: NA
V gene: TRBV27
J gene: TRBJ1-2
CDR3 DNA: TGTGCCAGCAGCAAAACTAACTATGGCTACACCTTC
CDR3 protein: CASSKTNYGYTF

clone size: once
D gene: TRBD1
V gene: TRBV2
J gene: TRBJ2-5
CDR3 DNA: TGTGCCAGCAGTGACGCAGGGTACAGGGGAGAGACCCAGTACTTC
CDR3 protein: CASSDAGYRGETQYF

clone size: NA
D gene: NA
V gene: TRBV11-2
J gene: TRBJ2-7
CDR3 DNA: TGTGCCAGCAACGGGCGGGCCCTCTCCTACGAGCAGTACTTC
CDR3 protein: CASNGRALSYEQYF

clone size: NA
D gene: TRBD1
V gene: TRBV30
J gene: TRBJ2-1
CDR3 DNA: TGTGCCTGGAGTGTGGACAGGGAGGTCGGGAATGAGCAGTTCTTC
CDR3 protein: CAWSVDREVGNEQFF

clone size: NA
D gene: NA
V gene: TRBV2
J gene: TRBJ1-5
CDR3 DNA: TGTGCCAGCAGACTCATATCAAGCAATCAGCCCCAGCATTTT
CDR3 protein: CASRLISSNQPQHF

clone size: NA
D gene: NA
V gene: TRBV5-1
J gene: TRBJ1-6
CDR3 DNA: TGCGCCAGCAGCTTGAACACAGGGCGGTCTTCACCCCTCCACTTT
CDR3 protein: CASSLNTGRSSPLHF

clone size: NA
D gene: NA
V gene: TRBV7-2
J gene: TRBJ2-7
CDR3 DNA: TGTGCCAGCAGCTTTCAACCCAGGGGACCCTACGAGCAGTACTTC
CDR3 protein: CASSFQPRGPYEQYF

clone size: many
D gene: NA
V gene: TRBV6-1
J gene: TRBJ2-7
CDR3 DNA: TGTGCCAGCAGTGAATCGGCTAGCGCCTCCTACGAGCAGTACTTC
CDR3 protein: CASSESASASYEQYF

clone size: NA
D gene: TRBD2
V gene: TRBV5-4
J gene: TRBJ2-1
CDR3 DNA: TGTGCCAGCAGCTTGACTAGCGGGGGGGGATACAATGAGCAGTTCTTC
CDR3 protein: CASSLTSGGGYNEQFF

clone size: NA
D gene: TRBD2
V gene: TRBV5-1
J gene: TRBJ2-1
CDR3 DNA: TGCGCCAGCGGACTAGCGGGGGCCTCCAATGAGCAGTTCTTC
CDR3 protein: CASGLAGASNEQFF

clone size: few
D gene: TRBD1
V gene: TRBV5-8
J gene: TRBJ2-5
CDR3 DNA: TGTGCCAGCAGCGCCCCGGGACAGGACACCGGGACCCAGTACTTC
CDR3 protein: CASSAPGQDTGTQYF

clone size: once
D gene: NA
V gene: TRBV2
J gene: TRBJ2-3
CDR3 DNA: TGTGCCAGCAGTGGCGGCCACACAGATACGCAGTATTTT
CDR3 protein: CASSGGHTDTQYF

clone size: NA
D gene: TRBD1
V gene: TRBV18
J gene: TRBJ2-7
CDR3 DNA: TGTGCCAGCTCACTTGCAACACAGGGGGCAAATTACGAGCAGTACTTC
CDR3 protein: CASSLATQGANYEQYF

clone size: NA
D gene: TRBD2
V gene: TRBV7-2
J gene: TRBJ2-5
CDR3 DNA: TGTGCCAGCAGCTTAGAAGCGGGGGGCCAAGAGACCCAGTACTTC
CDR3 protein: CASSLEAGGQETQYF

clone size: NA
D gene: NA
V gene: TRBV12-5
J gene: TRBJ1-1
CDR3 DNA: TGTGCTAGTGGTTACTTTAGAGGTATGAACACTGAAGCTTTCTTT
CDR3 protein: CASGYFRGMNTEAFF

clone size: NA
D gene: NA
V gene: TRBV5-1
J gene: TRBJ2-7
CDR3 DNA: TGCGCCAGCAGCTTGGCCGCCAGCTCCTACGAGCAGTACTTC
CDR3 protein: CASSLAASSYEQYF

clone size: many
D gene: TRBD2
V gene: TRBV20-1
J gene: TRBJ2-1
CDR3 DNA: TGCAGTGCTATTGATATAGCGGGGGGAACCTACAATGAGCAGTTCTTC
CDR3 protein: CSAIDIAGGTYNEQFF

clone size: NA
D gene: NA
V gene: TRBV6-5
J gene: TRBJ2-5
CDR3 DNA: TGTGCCAGCAGTTACGGGGATGGGACTCCGCAAGAGACCCAGTACTTC
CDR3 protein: CASSYGDGTPQETQYF